These T cell receptor beta chains were read from a single sample in a study of cytomegalovirus exposure and HLA in healthy donors. The repertoire was sequenced with immunoSEQ multiplex PCR; TCRdb's copy has only in-frame clones and lacks some. This sample carries under 250,000 clones, roughly 91% of them seen once, and the ten largest clones take about 2%. Material for sequencing was PBMCs. These receptors originate from a woman between 18 and 30 years old in good health and CMV-seropositive. Both conserved end residues are part of each CDR3. A D gene is named only where the DNA matches it firmly. Clone size, where shown, is once, few, many, or a class for clones that have expanded.

j_call cdr3_length d_call clone_size v_call cdr3_nt cdr3_aa
TRBJ1-5 15 TRBD1 - TRBV6-5 TGTGCCAGCAGTTGGGACAGGGAAGGCAATCAGCCCCAGCATTTT CASSWDREGNQPQHF
TRBJ2-7 17 TRBD1 - TRBV5-1 TGCGCCAGCAGCTCAGGAGCGCCGGGACAGAGCTCCTACGAGCAGTACTTC CASSSGAPGQSSYEQYF
TRBJ1-2 15 TRBD1 - TRBV27 TGTGCCAGCAGCCGAACCGGACAGGGCAACTATGGCTACACCTTC CASSRTGQGNYGYTF
TRBJ2-1 16 - - TRBV7-3 TGTGCCAGCAGCTTAAGTGTCAGGGAACCGTCCAATGAGCAGTTCTTC CASSLSVREPSNEQFF
TRBJ2-1 14 TRBD1 - TRBV19 TGTGCCAGTAGTATGACAGGGAGCCACAATGAGCAGTTCTTC CASSMTGSHNEQFF
TRBJ2-7 15 TRBD2 - TRBV28 TGTGCCAGCAGTTTAAAACTAGCGGGGACCTACGAGCAGTACTTC CASSLKLAGTYEQYF
TRBJ1-1 12 - - TRBV5-1 TGCGCCAGCAGCCCCGAGGGTGCTGAAGCTTTCTTT CASSPEGAEAFF
TRBJ2-2 16 TRBD1 - TRBV7-9 TGTGCCAGCAGCCGACGAGACAGGGGAGGTACCGGGGAGCTGTTTTTT CASSRRDRGGTGELFF
TRBJ2-6 15 - - TRBV6-5 TGTGCCAGCACCCAAACAGGGTCTGGGGCCAACGTCCTGACTTTC CASTQTGSGANVLTF
TRBJ2-5 11 - few TRBV25-1 TGTGCCAGCAGTGAAGCAGGGACCCAGTACTTC CASSEAGTQYF
TRBJ2-1 16 - - TRBV18 TGTGCCAGCTCACCAGGGAGCGGGTCCTCCTACAATGAGCAGTTCTTC CASSPGSGSSYNEQFF
TRBJ2-1 14 - - TRBV7-3 TGTGCCAGCAGCTTAGTCTGGTTGGAGACTGAGCAGTTCTTC CASSLVWLETEQFF
TRBJ1-2 14 - - TRBV30 TGTGCCTGGAGTAAATCGGAGAGTTACTATGGCTACACCTTC CAWSKSESYYGYTF
TRBJ1-2 12 - - TRBV5-1 TGCGCCAGCGGTGGGACCGCGGGGGGCTACACCTTC CASGGTAGGYTF
TRBJ1-4 12 - - TRBV6-6 TGTGCCAGCAGTTACAGTAGAGAAAAACTGTTTTTT CASSYSREKLFF
TRBJ2-1 14 - - TRBV28 TGTGCCAGCAGTTTACGGACAGATTACAATGAGCAGTTCTTC CASSLRTDYNEQFF
TRBJ2-7 16 TRBD2 - TRBV11-2 TGTGCCAGCAGCTTACAAGGGACTAGCGGGTCCTACGAGCAGTACTTC CASSLQGTSGSYEQYF
TRBJ2-7 12 - - TRBV16 TGTGCCAGCAGCCAATCCGTTTCGGGGTCTGACTTC CASSQSVSGSDF
TRBJ1-5 14 TRBD1 - TRBV28 TGTGCCAGCAGTTTGGCCCAGGGGGATCAGCCCCAGCATTTT CASSLAQGDQPQHF
TRBJ2-7 18 TRBD2 - TRBV7-8 TGTGCCAGCAGCTTAGGCCCCTGGACTAGCGGGAGTCGCTACGAGCAGTACTTC CASSLGPWTSGSRYEQYF
TRBJ1-5 16 TRBD1 - TRBV14 TGTGCCAGCAGCCAAACCGGACAGGGCGGGAATCAGCCCCAGCATTTT CASSQTGQGGNQPQHF
TRBJ1-2 19 TRBD1 - TRBV4-2 TGTGCCAGCAGCCAAGATCTCGGAGGGACAGGGGGCGAAGACTATGGCTACACCTTC CASSQDLGGTGGEDYGYTF
TRBJ1-2 14 - once TRBV27 TGTGCCAGCAGTCATGGGGCAGCTAACTATGGCTACACCTTC CASSHGAANYGYTF
TRBJ2-1 15 - - TRBV6-5 TGTGCCAGCAGTTATAGTAGTGGGCGTCTCAATGAGCAGTTCTTC CASSYSSGRLNEQFF
TRBJ2-3 13 - once TRBV6-6 TGTGCCAGCAGTCGTGGGGAGACAGATACGCAGTATTTT CASSRGETDTQYF
TRBJ2-7 15 TRBD2 few TRBV6-1 TGTGCCAGCAGTGAAAGACTAGCGTCCTCCTACGAGCAGTACTTC CASSERLASSYEQYF
TRBJ2-5 12 - - TRBV9 TGTGCCAGCAGCGTAGAGAGTGAGACCCAGTACTTC CASSVESETQYF
TRBJ1-1 11 - - TRBV30 TGTGCCTGGAGCCGTGTTACTGAAGCTTTCTTT CAWSRVTEAFF
TRBJ2-7 15 TRBD2 - TRBV9 TGTGCCAGCAGCGTAGGGGGGACTAGCGTATACGAGCAGTACTTC CASSVGGTSVYEQYF
TRBJ2-3 17 TRBD2 - TRBV28 TGTGCCAGCAGTTCCCAAAGGGCTAGCGGGAGCACAGATACGCAGTATTTT CASSSQRASGSTDTQYF
TRBJ1-1 16 - - TRBV2 TGTGCCAGCAGTGAATTTGACTGGTCGAGGAACACTGAAGCTTTCTTT CASSEFDWSRNTEAFF
TRBJ2-4 13 - once TRBV28 TGTGCCAGCAGTGTCCGGGCCAAAAACATTCAGTACTTC CASSVRAKNIQYF
TRBJ2-1 16 TRBD2 - TRBV4-1 TGCGCCAGCAGCCACCCCCGGCTAGCGGGTTACAATGAGCAGTTCTTC CASSHPRLAGYNEQFF
TRBJ1-4 15 TRBD1 once TRBV7-6 TGTGCCAGCAGCCCCCAACAGGGGGGACGGGAAAAACTGTTTTTT CASSPQQGGREKLFF
TRBJ2-2 16 TRBD2 - TRBV7-6 TGTGCCAGCAGCCCCGGTGGGCGGGAGTCAACCGGGGAGCTGTTTTTT CASSPGGRESTGELFF
TRBJ2-7 15 TRBD2 - TRBV9 TGTGCCAGCAGCGTAGAGGCTAGCGGCGTCGTCGAGCAGTACTTC CASSVEASGVVEQYF
TRBJ1-2 13 - - TRBV9 TGTGCCAGCACCAGTGACAGCCTCTATGGCTACACCTTC CASTSDSLYGYTF
TRBJ2-7 18 TRBD1 once TRBV5-1 TGCGCCAGCAGCTTGGGAGTTTTTCGGGACAGGGCCAACTACGAGCAGTACTTC CASSLGVFRDRANYEQYF
TRBJ2-5 15 - - TRBV2 TGTGCCAGCAGTGAATTGATAGGGGAAGGAGAGACCCAGTACTTC CASSELIGEGETQYF
TRBJ2-2 17 - - TRBV9 TGTGCCAGCAGCGGACGGGGGTCGGCAAGGGGCACCGGGGAGCTGTTTTTT CASSGRGSARGTGELFF
TRBJ2-1 15 TRBD1 - TRBV6-6 TGTGCCAGCAGGACGGACAGGGAATCCTACAATGAGCAGTTCTTC CASRTDRESYNEQFF
TRBJ2-3 14 - - TRBV6-1 TGTGCCAGCAACCCGGGGGGCAACACAGATACGCAGTATTTT CASNPGGNTDTQYF
TRBJ1-1 15 - - TRBV13 TGTGCCAGCAGCTTATGGGGGGGGAGGAACACTGAAGCTTTCTTT CASSLWGGRNTEAFF
TRBJ2-1 15 TRBD2 - TRBV6-5 TGTGCCAGCAGCCGCCTAGCGGGAGCTTACAATGAGCAGTTCTTC CASSRLAGAYNEQFF
TRBJ2-1 13 - - TRBV10-2 TGCGCCAGCAGATACTTTTCCTACAATGAGCAGTTCTTC CASRYFSYNEQFF
TRBJ1-5 15 TRBD1 - TRBV16 TGTGCCAGCACCCAGACAGGGGGCAGGGATCAGCCCCAGCATTTT CASTQTGGRDQPQHF